This is a list of T cell receptor beta chains from one sample in a study of blood T cell repertoires in COVID-19. Assay: immunoSEQ multiplex PCR; the TCRdb copy retains only in-frame clones and omits some. Found here are about 44,000 clones, more than 70% of them singletons; the top ten hold approximately 4%. Sample: peripheral blood. The receptors were sampled from a woman aged 70-85 years with acute or convalescent COVID-19. The CDR3 runs from the conserved cysteine through the conserved F or W. Each record gives: CDR3 protein, CDR3 DNA, D gene, V gene, CDR3 length, clone size, J gene. D genes are given only for firm matches. Part of the rows lack a size; the others show once, few, many or a class for expanded clones.

CASRGGQKGEKLFF | TGTGCCAGTAGGGGGGGACAGAAAGGTGAAAAACTGTTTTTT | TRBD1 | TRBV19 | 14 | - | TRBJ1-4
CASSYSEALRNQPQHF | TGTGCCAGCAGTTACTCGGAGGCTTTAAGAAATCAGCCCCAGCATTTT | - | TRBV6-2/TRBV6-3 | 16 | - | TRBJ1-5
CASSPETSAYEQYF | TGTGCCAGCAGCCCAGAGACTTCGGCCTACGAGCAGTACTTC | - | TRBV5-4 | 14 | - | TRBJ2-7
CASSLVGGSTDTQYF | TGTGCCAGCAGCCTAGTGGGCGGGAGCACAGATACGCAGTATTTT | - | TRBV7-3 | 15 | once | TRBJ2-3
CASSVSPSDEQFF | TGTGCCAGCAGCGTGTCCCCTAGCGATGAGCAGTTCTTC | - | TRBV9 | 13 | few | TRBJ2-1
CASRFKGGPITQETQYF | TGCGCCAGCAGGTTCAAAGGGGGCCCCATAACTCAAGAGACCCAGTACTTC | TRBD1 | TRBV5-1 | 17 | - | TRBJ2-5
CASSRGLAGGNTGELFF | TGTGCCAGTTCCAGGGGACTAGCGGGAGGGAACACCGGGGAGCTGTTTTTT | TRBD2 | TRBV19 | 17 | - | TRBJ2-2
CASSLLPAGETQYF | TGTGCCAGCAGCTTACTACCCGCGGGGGAGACCCAGTACTTC | - | TRBV7-2 | 14 | - | TRBJ2-5
CASARTGVNTGELFF | TGTGCCAGCGCAAGGACAGGGGTGAACACCGGGGAGCTGTTTTTT | TRBD1 | TRBV5-8 | 15 | few | TRBJ2-2
CASKLAGISYNEQFF | TGTGCCAGCAAACTAGCGGGCATCTCCTACAATGAGCAGTTCTTC | TRBD2 | TRBV6-5 | 15 | - | TRBJ2-1
CASSQELAGGRNTEAFF | TGTGCCAGCAGCCAAGAGTTGGCAGGGGGCAGGAACACTGAAGCTTTCTTT | TRBD1 | TRBV4-2 | 17 | - | TRBJ1-1
CASSTSAKLYEQYF | TGTGCCAGCAGTACTAGCGCGAAACTTTACGAGCAGTACTTC | TRBD2 | TRBV27 | 14 | - | TRBJ2-7
CASSQVAGFGGYTF | TGTGCCAGCAGCCAAGTTGCCGGGTTCGGTGGCTACACCTTC | - | TRBV3-1/TRBV3-2 | 14 | - | TRBJ1-2
CASARWGGDSSYEQYF | TGTGCCAGCGCTAGGTGGGGCGGGGACAGCTCCTACGAGCAGTACTTC | - | TRBV5-6 | 16 | - | TRBJ2-7
CAWSKNYEQYF | TGTGCCTGGAGCAAAAACTACGAGCAGTACTTC | - | TRBV30 | 11 | - | TRBJ2-7
CASSYSSGKQYF | TGTGCCAGCAGTTACTCGAGCGGGAAACAGTACTTC | TRBD2 | TRBV6-5 | 12 | - | TRBJ2-7
CASSPVQGGTGELFF | TGTGCCAGCTCACCAGTCCAGGGGGGCACCGGGGAGCTGTTTTTT | - | TRBV18 | 15 | few | TRBJ2-2
CAISEIGQGDGYTF | TGTGCCATCAGTGAGATAGGACAGGGGGATGGCTACACCTTC | TRBD1 | TRBV10-3 | 14 | - | TRBJ1-2
CASRRQGTNYGYTF | TGTGCCAGTAGGAGACAAGGAACTAACTATGGCTACACCTTC | - | TRBV19 | 14 | - | TRBJ1-2
CASTPPQREGFNEQFF | TGTGCCAGTACCCCCCCGCAGCGGGAGGGCTTCAATGAGCAGTTCTTC | TRBD2 | TRBV19 | 16 | few | TRBJ2-1
CASSSRQGFSGANVLTF | TGTGCCAGCAGCTCACGACAGGGGTTCTCTGGGGCCAACGTCCTGACTTTC | TRBD1 | TRBV9 | 17 | - | TRBJ2-6